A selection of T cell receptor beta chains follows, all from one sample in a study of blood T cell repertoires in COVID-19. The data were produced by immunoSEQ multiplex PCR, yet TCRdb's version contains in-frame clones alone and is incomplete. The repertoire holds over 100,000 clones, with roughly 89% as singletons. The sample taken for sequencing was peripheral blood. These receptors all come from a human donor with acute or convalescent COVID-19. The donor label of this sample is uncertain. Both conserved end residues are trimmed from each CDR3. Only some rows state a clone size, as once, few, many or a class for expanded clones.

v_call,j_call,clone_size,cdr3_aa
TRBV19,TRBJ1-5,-,ASSIAVAGGNQPQH
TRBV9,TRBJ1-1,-,ASSSRSSEAF
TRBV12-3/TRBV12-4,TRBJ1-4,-,ASSLVGEALF
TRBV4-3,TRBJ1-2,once,ASSPTPGVLDGYT
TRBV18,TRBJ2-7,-,ASSKGTDLSYEQY
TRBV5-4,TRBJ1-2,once,ASTTTGAYGYT
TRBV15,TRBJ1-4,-,ATSRDIHSGGGEKLF
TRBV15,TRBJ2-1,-,ATSLYPTSGEEQF
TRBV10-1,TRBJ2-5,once,ASSGAFDQTQY
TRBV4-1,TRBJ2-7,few,ASSESGGGYEQY
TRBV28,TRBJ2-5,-,ASRLGGALETQY
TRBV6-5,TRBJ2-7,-,ASSPSGLSYEQY
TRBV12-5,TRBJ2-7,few,ASGLVHRQAYEQY
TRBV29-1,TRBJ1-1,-,SALGQATVEAF
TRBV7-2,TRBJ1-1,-,ASSFSPGTPEAF